This entry describes one T cell receptor (beta chain). This clone was observed a single time. Which antigen it targets is not known. Qualities for individual bases were not recorded, and no much larger clone is one base off. High-throughput TCRbeta CDR3 sequencing of frozen genomic DNA was performed by immunoSEQ, including PCR amplification, mapping, bias correction and internal controls. The study's processing was this. Only productive rearrangements were retained, with each unique TCRbeta sequence defined by its CDR3 nucleotide sequence together with its V and J gene. Donor-reactive sequences required at least 5-fold expansion in CFSE-low cells versus unstimulated pre-transplant cells and at least 0.01% frequency. Minimum frequency thresholds were set for each subject on the basis of the unstimulated sample with the lowest template count, so that a detection power of at least 90% was ensured. Jensen-Shannon divergence between the top 1000 TCRbeta sequences post-transplant and pre-transplant was used to measure repertoire turnover. Two-sided Fisher's exact tests were used to test for changes in how often donor-reactive sequences were detected. The source is immuneACCESS, and TCRdb retained only in-frame sequences with V and J called. Part of the clones is not carried over; for the studies checked, unresolved V genes explain less than half of this, and the remainder is unexplained. V, J and clone size derive from that table, while D and trimming were established from the DNA sequence. The sample profile shows tens of thousands of clones; 90% of them were found once. The ten largest make up under 3.5% of the sample.

This record comes from a study of T cell clones after liver transplantation (dated by TCRdb to about 2019). About the investigation overall: ITN030ST, the source of the samples, was a randomized trial that attempted immunosuppression withdrawal within 2 years of liver transplantation. Donor-reactive T cell clones were identified by TCRbeta sequencing following a pre-transplant mixed lymphocyte reaction and were subsequently tracked in post-transplant blood. As an antigen-independent comparator for the donor-reactive sequences, third party-reactive TCRbeta sequences from pre-transplant MLRs were identified as well. Of the eight recipients, three were HCV-positive, while the remaining recipients had been transplanted for non-autoimmune, non-viral indications. The subjects received no induction therapy and were kept on standard immunosuppression until randomization at 12-24 months post-transplant. To count as tolerant, a recipient had to stay completely off immunosuppression for at least one year without liver enzymes climbing beyond twice the upper limit of normal. Blood samples were collected pre-transplant, then pre-randomization ahead of withdrawal, and finally post-randomization once withdrawal had either been completed or failed. The studied cohort comprised 8 liver transplant recipients, 3 classified as tolerant and 5 as non-tolerant.

What this sample's time point label stands for: pre-transplant. Thawed unstimulated PBMCs were stained for CD3, CD4 and CD8 and FACS-sorted into CD3+CD4+ and CD3+CD8+ populations. Randomization to immunosuppression withdrawal applied to every one of the 8 studied subjects. The Qiagen DNeasy Blood and Tissue Kit was used for genomic DNA isolation. Broader findings and caveats from the paper: In most of the 8 subjects, regardless of tolerance or HCV status, circulating donor-reactive CD4 TCRbeta sequences dropped significantly post-transplant. Conclusions were preliminary, limited by small, heterogeneous patient numbers and non-standardized post-transplant time points. In a couple of subjects, low numbers of available donor cells limited the measurable donor-reactive repertoire. Since no allograft tissue specimens were available, donor-reactive T cells may have migrated into the graft instead of being deleted. After accounting for repertoire turnover, donor-reactive detection was significantly reduced in 7 of 8 subjects for CD4 and 8 of 8 for CD8. Donor-reactive sequences declined more than third party-reactive ones, suggesting partial antigen-specific deletion unrelated to withdrawal success.

This TCR derives from a human donor who received a liver transplant. Source: CD4+ T cells from blood, taken before liver transplant.

The CDR3 protein is CASSAELTNTEAFF. The sequenced DNA is TGCGCCAGCAGTGCCGAACTAACGAACACTGAAGCTTTCTTT. The V and J segments used are TRBV10-1 and TRBJ1-1, with the D gene not confidently named. Looking up the germline V gene (reference sequence) yields CDR1 WNHNN and CDR2 SYGVQD. V and J lose 4 bases and 1 base, and a span of 10 bases separates them. From the cysteine through the phenylalanine, the CDR3 covers 14 amino acids. Only CDR3 DNA remains: 42 bases, in frame from the first base.